This TCR beta chain derives from a study of blood T cell repertoires in COVID-19. Study background: COVID-19 samples from acute and convalescent phases originated in the United States, Italy and Spain. The cDNA or gDNA used as material had been derived from T cells, B-cell-depleted T cells, or PBMCs.

Source study methods: Amplified reference gene primers provided the basis for estimating nucleated cell counts. Produced via immunoSEQ multiplex PCR; TCRdb's table is partial and in-frame only. D and trimming were read from the DNA, whereas the V and J calls and clone size are those reported in that table. In the table there are 180,000 or so clones, approximately 84% of which are singletons. The CDR3 is made up of 13 amino acids. V was cut by 1 base and J by 0 bases, with 3 bases left in between. The germline V gene encodes CDR1 SGHRS and CDR2 YFSETQ. The chain recombines TRBV5-1 with TRBJ2-3; D is uncertain. The clonotype was recovered from a human donor with acute or convalescent COVID-19. The donor label of this sample is uncertain. Material for sequencing was peripheral blood. CDR3 DNA: TGCGCCAGCAGCTTGCCGAGCACAGATACGCAGTATTTT. Amino acids: CASSLPSTDTQYF. The variable domain in full, completed from reference TRBV5-1 and TRBJ2-3, reads KAGVTQTPRYLIKTRGQQVTLSCSPISGHRSVSWYQQTPGQGLQFLFEYFSETQRNKGNFPGRFSGRQFSNSRSEMNVSTLELGDSALYLCASSLPSTDTQYFGPGTRLTVL.